Below, 6 T cell receptor beta chains from the same sample are listed, as sequenced in a study of blood T cell repertoires in COVID-19 (dated by TCRdb to about 2020). Library method: the immunoSEQ multiplex PCR assay. TCRdb limited this immuneACCESS table to in-frame rearrangements with V and J called. A share of clones is missing; checked studies link under half to unresolved V genes, and the rest is unexplained. The sample records about 370,000 clones, around 92% of which are singletons. The ten largest clones capture 3% of the sample. Sequenced sample: peripheral blood. The receptors were gathered from a woman in her twenties or thirties with COVID-19, enrolled during active disease.

Written as DNA, the CDR3 is TGTGCCAGCAGTTTTCAAGGAAACACCATATATTTT. It yields the protein CASSFQGNTIYF. This chain joins TRBV28 and TRBJ1-3; D gene ambiguous. V gave up 3 bases and J gave up 4 bases, with 4 bases separating them. The CDR3 length is 12 residues. Looked up from germline, CDR1 is MDHEN and CDR2 is SYDVKM.

This rearrangement joins TRBV30 to TRBJ2-6; TRBD2 is a possible D gene (6 bases). From germline, CDR1 is GTSNPN and CDR2 SVGIG (reference sequence). There are 15 residues in the CDR3. The DNA for the CDR3 is TGTGCGTCGTGGAGGGGTGGTTCTGGGGCCAACGTCCTGACTTTC. It specifies CASWRGGSGANVLTF.

The rearrangement links TRBV1 to TRBJ2-7; no DNA check was done on the table's D call, TRBD2. TRBV1 is given as a pseudogene. The CDR3 has 15 residues. CDR3 region: CTSSRRRAGHYEQYV. In DNA form, the CDR3 reads TGCACCAGCAGCCGACGGCGGGCAGGCCACTACGAGCAGTACGTC.

J is TRBJ1-4 and V is TRBV29-1; 7 positions agree with TRBD1. Germline V gene data show CDR1 as SQVTM and CDR2 as ANQGSEA. V was pared by 1 base and J by 4 bases, with 9 bases of the junction left unmatched. The CDR3 totals 16 residues. CDR3 sequence (DNA): TGCAGCGTTGAAGTACAGGGGACGAGTGGTAATGAAAAACTGTTTTTT. It encodes CSVEVQGTSGNEKLFF.

The chain combines TRBV7-2 with TRBJ1-2; no clear D. The length of the CDR3 is 15 residues. V was shortened by 2 bases and J by 2 bases, with 12 bases between the two germline ends. Germline CDR1 and CDR2: SGHTA and FQGNSA. CDR3 coding DNA: TGTGCCAGCAGCTTAATTTATGGAGGGAACTATGGCTACACCTTC. Residues: CASSLIYGGNYGYTF.

The chain recombines TRBV19 with TRBJ2-7; the D gene is possibly TRBD2 (6 bases). Germline V gene data show CDR1 as LNHDA and CDR2 as SQIVND (reference sequence). The V end was cut by 5 bases, the J end by 3 bases, with 29 bases between. CDR3 length: 19 amino acids. This CDR3 is CASSFRPLLGTVSYYEQYF. In DNA, the CDR3 is TGTGCCAGTAGTTTCCGGCCTCTGCTAGGGACTGTATCTTACTACGAGCAGTACTTC.